The clone carrying this T cell receptor (beta chain) has at least ten counts. Germline-derived CDR1 and CDR2 are DFQATT and SNEGSKA (reference sequence). The CDR3 is made up of 14 amino acids. V lost 2 bases, J lost 4 bases, and 14 bases lay in between. MiXCR was run by TCRdb on the RT-PCR reads, yielding one entry per CDR3 protein. The repertoire consists of hundreds of thousands of distinct CDR3 sequences, with 14% occurring once and the leading ten covering roughly 3.9%. The receptor comes from a female donor in good health, serving as a healthy control. What was sequenced was memory CD4+ T cells from blood. This chain joins TRBV20-1 and TRBJ2-5, with D unclear. The CDR3 region is CSARSPLGSETQYF. For the CDR3, the DNA is TGCAGTGCTAGAAGCCCCCTCGGATCAGAGACCCAGTACTTC.